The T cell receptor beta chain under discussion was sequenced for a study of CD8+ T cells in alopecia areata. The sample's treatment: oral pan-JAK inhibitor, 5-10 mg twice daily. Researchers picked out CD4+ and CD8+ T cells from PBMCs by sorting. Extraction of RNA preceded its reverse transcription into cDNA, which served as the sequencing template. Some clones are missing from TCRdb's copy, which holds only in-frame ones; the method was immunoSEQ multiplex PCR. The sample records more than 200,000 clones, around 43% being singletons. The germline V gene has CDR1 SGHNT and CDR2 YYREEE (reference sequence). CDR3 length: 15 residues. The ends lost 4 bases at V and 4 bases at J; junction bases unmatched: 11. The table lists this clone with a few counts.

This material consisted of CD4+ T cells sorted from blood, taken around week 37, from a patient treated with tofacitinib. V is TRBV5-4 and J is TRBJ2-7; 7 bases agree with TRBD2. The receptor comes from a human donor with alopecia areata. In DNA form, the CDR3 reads TGTGCCAGCAGCAGGGAGGGACCACGGGGGTACGAGCAGTACTTC. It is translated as CASSREGPRGYEQYF.